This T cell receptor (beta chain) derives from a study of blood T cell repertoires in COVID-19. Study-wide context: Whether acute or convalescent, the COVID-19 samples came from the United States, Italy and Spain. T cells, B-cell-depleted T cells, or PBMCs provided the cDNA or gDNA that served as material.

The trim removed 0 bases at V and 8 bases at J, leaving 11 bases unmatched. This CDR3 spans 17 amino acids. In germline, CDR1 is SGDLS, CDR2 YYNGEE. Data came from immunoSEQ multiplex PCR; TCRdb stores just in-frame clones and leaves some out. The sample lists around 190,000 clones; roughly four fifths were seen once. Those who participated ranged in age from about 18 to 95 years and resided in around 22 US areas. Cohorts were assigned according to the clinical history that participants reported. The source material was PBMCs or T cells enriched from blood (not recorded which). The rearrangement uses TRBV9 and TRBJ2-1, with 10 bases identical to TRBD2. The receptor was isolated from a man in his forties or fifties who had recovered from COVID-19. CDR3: CASSVGSGRSLSYEQFF. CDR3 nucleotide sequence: TGTGCCAGCAGCGTAGGTAGCGGGAGGTCATTATCGTATGAGCAGTTCTTC.